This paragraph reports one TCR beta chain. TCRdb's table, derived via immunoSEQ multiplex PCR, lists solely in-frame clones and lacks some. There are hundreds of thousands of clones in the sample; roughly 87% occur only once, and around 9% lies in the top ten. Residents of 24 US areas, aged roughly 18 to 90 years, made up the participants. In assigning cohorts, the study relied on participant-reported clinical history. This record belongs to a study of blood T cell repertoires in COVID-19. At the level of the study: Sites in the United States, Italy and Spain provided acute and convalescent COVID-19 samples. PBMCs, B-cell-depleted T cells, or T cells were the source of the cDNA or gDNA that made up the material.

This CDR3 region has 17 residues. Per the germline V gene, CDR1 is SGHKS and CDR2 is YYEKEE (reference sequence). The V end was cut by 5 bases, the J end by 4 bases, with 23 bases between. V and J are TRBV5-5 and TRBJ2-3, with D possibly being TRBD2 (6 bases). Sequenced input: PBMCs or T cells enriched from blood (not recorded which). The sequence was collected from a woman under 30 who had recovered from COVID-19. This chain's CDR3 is CASRTRGGGGFADTQYF. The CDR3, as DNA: TGTGCCAGCAGAACGCGGGGTGGCGGCGGGTTTGCAGATACGCAGTATTTT.